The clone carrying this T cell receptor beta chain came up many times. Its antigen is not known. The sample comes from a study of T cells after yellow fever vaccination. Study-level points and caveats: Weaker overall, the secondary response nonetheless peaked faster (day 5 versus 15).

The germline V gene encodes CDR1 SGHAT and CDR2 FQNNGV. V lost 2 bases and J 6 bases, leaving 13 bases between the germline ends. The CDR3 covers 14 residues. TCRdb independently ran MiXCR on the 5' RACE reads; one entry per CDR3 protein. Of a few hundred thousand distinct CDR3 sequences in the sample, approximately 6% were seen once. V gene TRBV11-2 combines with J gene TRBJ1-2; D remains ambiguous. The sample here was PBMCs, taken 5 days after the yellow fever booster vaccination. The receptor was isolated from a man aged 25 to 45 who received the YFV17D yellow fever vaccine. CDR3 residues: CASSLSPHRDGYTF. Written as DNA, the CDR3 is TGTGCCAGCAGCTTAAGCCCCCATAGGGATGGCTACACCTTC.